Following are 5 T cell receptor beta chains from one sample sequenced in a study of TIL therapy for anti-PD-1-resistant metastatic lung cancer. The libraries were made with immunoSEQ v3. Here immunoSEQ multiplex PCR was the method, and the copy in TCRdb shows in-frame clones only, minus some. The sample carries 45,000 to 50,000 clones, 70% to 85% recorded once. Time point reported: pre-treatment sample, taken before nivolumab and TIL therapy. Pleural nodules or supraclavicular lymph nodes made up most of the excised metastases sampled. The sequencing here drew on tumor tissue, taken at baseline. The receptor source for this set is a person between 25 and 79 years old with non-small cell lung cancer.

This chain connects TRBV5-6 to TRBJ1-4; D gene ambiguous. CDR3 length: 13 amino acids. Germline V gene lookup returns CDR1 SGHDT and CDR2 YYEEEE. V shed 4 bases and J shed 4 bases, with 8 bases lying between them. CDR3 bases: TGTGCCAGCAGCCTGGACCTTAATGAAAAACTGTTTTTT. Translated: CASSLDLNEKLFF.

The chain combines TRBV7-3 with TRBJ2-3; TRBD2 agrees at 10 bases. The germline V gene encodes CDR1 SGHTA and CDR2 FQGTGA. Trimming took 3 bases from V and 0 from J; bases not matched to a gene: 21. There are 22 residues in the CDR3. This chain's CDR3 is CASSLTGRIALAGATSTDTQYF. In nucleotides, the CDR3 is TGTGCCAGCAGCTTGACAGGGAGGATTGCCCTAGCGGGGGCCACTAGCACAGATACGCAGTATTTT.

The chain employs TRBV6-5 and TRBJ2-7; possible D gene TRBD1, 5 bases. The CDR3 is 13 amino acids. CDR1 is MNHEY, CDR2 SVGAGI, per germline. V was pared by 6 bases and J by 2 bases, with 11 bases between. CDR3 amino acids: CASSRRGTYEQYF. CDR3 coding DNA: TGTGCCAGCAGCCGAAGGGGTACCTACGAGCAGTACTTC.

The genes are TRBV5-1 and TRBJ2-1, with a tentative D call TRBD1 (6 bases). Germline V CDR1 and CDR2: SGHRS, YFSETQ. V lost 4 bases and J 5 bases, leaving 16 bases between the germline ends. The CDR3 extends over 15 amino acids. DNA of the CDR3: TGCGCCAGCAGCCTGGATGGGCAGGGGAACAATGAGCAGTTCTTC. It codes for CASSLDGQGNNEQFF. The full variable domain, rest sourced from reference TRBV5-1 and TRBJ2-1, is KAGVTQTPRYLIKTRGQQVTLSCSPISGHRSVSWYQQTPGQGLQFLFEYFSETQRNKGNFPGRFSGRQFSNSRSEMNVSTLELGDSALYLCASSLDGQGNNEQFFGPGTRLTVL.

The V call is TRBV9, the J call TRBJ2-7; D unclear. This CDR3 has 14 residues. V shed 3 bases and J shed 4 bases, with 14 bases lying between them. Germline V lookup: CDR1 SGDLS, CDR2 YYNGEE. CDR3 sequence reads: CASSEGRGLYEQYF. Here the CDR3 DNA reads TGTGCCAGCAGCGAGGGTCGAGGATTATACGAGCAGTACTTC.